Below are 3 T cell receptor beta chains sequenced from a single sample in a study of cytomegalovirus exposure and HLA in healthy donors. The table came from immunoSEQ multiplex PCR; TCRdb's copy has only in-frame clones and leaves some out. The data hold 300,000 to 350,000 clones, with approximately 85% observed a single time. The specimen was PBMCs. These receptors were obtained from a young man in good health and CMV-seronegative.

The V gene is TRBV9, the J gene TRBJ1-3; D might be TRBD1 (5 bases). This CDR3 is 15 amino acids long. Germline V gene lookup returns CDR1 SGDLS and CDR2 YYNGEE. The V end lost 0 bases, the J end lost 3 bases, and 10 bases lay between the germline ends. The CDR3 reads CASSVARGSGNTIYF. The DNA of the CDR3 is TGTGCCAGCAGCGTAGCTAGGGGAAGTGGAAACACCATATATTTT.

The J gene is TRBJ1-1, the V gene TRBV29-1; possible D gene TRBD1, 6 bases. The V and J ends lost 4 bases and 7 bases respectively, with 13 bases between them. Germline loops: CDR1 SQVTM, CDR2 ANQGSEA. The CDR3 is 12 residues long. Written as DNA, the CDR3 is TGCAGCGTTGGATCCTGGACAGTTGAAGCTTTCTTT. Protein product: CSVGSWTVEAFF.

The rearrangement links TRBV2 to TRBJ1-2; D not resolved. V was trimmed by 3 bases and J by 7 bases, leaving 15 bases between them. Germline CDR1 SNHLY, CDR2 FYNNEI. The CDR3 has 14 residues. The CDR3 region is CASSDPRAESGYTF. The CDR3 DNA reads TGTGCCAGCAGTGACCCGAGGGCCGAGAGTGGCTACACCTTC.